The text below deals with one T cell receptor (beta chain). No cognate antigen has been identified for it. Within one base of it there is no much larger clone, and no base qualities were kept. The record originates from a study of T cell changes during pregnancy in multiple sclerosis (dated by TCRdb to the late 2010s). In terms of the full investigation: The study looked at changes in the T cell repertoire across pregnancy in women with multiple sclerosis.

The receptor library was made with the immunoSEQ multiplex PCR assay. This immuneACCESS table, as held by TCRdb, lists in-frame sequences with V and J called but not all clones. Of the missing ones, under half trace to an unresolved V gene in checked studies; the others have no known cause. The sample table holds 35,000 to 45,000 clones, of which around nine tenths were seen once. The ten largest clones add up to 0.9% of the sample. From the cysteine up to the phenylalanine, the CDR3 has a length of 15 residues. The read is trimmed to its CDR3 DNA, 45 bases read in frame from base 1. CDR1 and CDR2 are read off the germline V gene as SGHDT and YYEEEE. After removal of 4 bases from V and 10 bases from J, the junction retains 7 bases not matched to a gene.

The specimen comprised CD4+ T cells from peripheral blood mononuclear cells, sampled after pregnancy. This sequence uses TRBV5-6 and TRBJ2-1; TRBD2 agrees with 14 junctional bases. The clonotype comes from a female donor with multiple sclerosis, enrolled in a pregnancy study. The DNA reads TGTGCCAGCAGCCAGACTAGCGGGGGGGCAAGAGAGCAGTTCTTC. This is translated as CASSQTSGGAREQFF. The reference TRBV5-6 and TRBJ2-1 proteins fill in what lies around the CDR3, so the full variable domain reads DAGVTQSPTHLIKTRGQQVTLRCSPKSGHDTVSWYQQALGQGPQFIFQYYEEEERQRGNFPDRFSGHQFPNYSSELNVNALLLGDSALYLCASSQTSGGAREQFFGPGTRLTVL.